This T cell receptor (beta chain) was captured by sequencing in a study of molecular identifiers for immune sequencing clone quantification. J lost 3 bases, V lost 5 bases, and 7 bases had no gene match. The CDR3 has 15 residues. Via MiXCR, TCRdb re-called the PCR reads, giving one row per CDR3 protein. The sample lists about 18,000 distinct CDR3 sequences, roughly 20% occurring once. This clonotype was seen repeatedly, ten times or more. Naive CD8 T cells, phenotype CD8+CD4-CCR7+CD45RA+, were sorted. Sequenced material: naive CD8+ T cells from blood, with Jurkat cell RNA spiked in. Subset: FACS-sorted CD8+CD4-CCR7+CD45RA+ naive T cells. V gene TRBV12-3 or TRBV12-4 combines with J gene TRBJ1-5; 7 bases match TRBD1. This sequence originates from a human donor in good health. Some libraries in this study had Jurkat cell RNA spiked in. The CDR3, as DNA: TGTGCCAGCAGTCCGCGACAGGGATACAATCAGCCCCAGCATTTT. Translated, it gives CASSPRQGYNQPQHF.